The source of this T cell receptor (beta chain) is a study of blood T cell repertoires in COVID-19. In the study overall: Samples taken during acute and convalescent COVID-19 were collected in the United States, Italy and Spain. From T cells, B-cell-depleted T cells, or PBMCs came the material, which was cDNA or gDNA.

In the authors' methods: Scientists estimated how many nucleated cells there were by amplifying reference gene primers. Assay used: immunoSEQ multiplex PCR; TCRdb lists only in-frame clones, some missing. D and trimming were read from the DNA, whereas the V and J calls and clone size are those reported in that table. Here the sample spans some 200,000 clones, about 88% being singletons. Patients of the Seattle cohort, enrolled during active infection, were followed longitudinally. Per the germline V gene, CDR1 is MNHEY and CDR2 is SMNVEV (reference sequence). The V end lost 5 bases, the J end lost 5 bases, and 15 bases lay between the germline ends. The CDR3 runs 15 residues.

Specimen: peripheral blood. The gene calls are TRBV27 and TRBJ1-4; D remains ambiguous. The sequence came from a man aged 50 to 60 with COVID-19, enrolled during active disease. In DNA form, the CDR3 reads TGTGCCAGCAGTCCCTATTCCGATGCGAATGAAAAACTGTTTTTT. It translates to CASSPYSDANEKLFF.